This is a list of T cell receptor beta chains from one sample in a study of T-cell memory formation after mild COVID-19. TCRdb processed the 5' RACE reads anew with MiXCR; each CDR3 protein has one entry. Of roughly 550,000 distinct CDR3 sequences in the sample, 20% were seen once. The specimen sequenced was PBMCs or a T cell subset sorted from them (not recorded which). These receptors were collected from an adult woman who had mild COVID-19 (a few samples of this study predate the infection). Cell type and time point are not known. Both conserved end residues are part of each CDR3. A D gene is named only where the DNA matches it firmly. A clone size is listed for some rows: how often the clone was seen (once, few, many), or a class if it is expanded.

clone_size: -; j_call: TRBJ2-3; d_call: -; v_call: TRBV6-1; cdr3_aa: CASARVGRVEADTQYF; cdr3_nt: TGTGCCAGCGCTCGGGTCGGCAGGGTGGAGGCGGATACGCAGTATTTT
clone_size: few; j_call: TRBJ2-5; d_call: TRBD2; v_call: TRBV20-1; cdr3_aa: CSARDAAGLARGSQETQYF; cdr3_nt: TGCAGTGCTAGAGACGCGGCTGGACTAGCGAGAGGATCCCAAGAGACCCAGTACTTC
clone_size: -; j_call: TRBJ2-3; d_call: TRBD2; v_call: TRBV5-1; cdr3_aa: CASSGSGGDNTDTQYF; cdr3_nt: TGCGCCAGCAGCGGGTCTGGGGGGGATAACACAGATACGCAGTATTTT
clone_size: few; j_call: TRBJ2-6; d_call: -; v_call: TRBV5-1; cdr3_aa: CASSLMANSGANVLTF; cdr3_nt: TGCGCCAGCAGCCTGATGGCAAACTCTGGGGCCAACGTCCTGACTTTC
clone_size: few; j_call: TRBJ2-7; d_call: TRBD2; v_call: TRBV27; cdr3_aa: CASSLSPPRLAGNEQYF; cdr3_nt: TGTGCCAGCAGTTTAAGTCCCCCCCGACTAGCGGGAAACGAGCAGTACTTC
clone_size: -; j_call: TRBJ2-1; d_call: TRBD2; v_call: TRBV27; cdr3_aa: CASSLFGPSGGLNEQFF; cdr3_nt: TGTGCCAGCAGTTTATTTGGGCCTAGCGGGGGCCTCAATGAGCAGTTCTTC
clone_size: -; j_call: TRBJ2-1; d_call: -; v_call: TRBV7-2; cdr3_aa: CASSLVGVYNEQFF; cdr3_nt: TGTGCCAGCAGCTTAGTGGGGGTATACAATGAGCAGTTCTTC
clone_size: -; j_call: TRBJ2-3; d_call: -; v_call: TRBV29-1; cdr3_aa: CSVEEPGSRLLDTQYF; cdr3_nt: TGCAGCGTTGAAGAGCCGGGGTCTAGGCTATTGGATACGCAGTATTTT
clone_size: -; j_call: TRBJ1-6; d_call: -; v_call: TRBV5-1; cdr3_aa: CASTLTSSPNSPLHF; cdr3_nt: TGCGCCAGCACCCTAACGAGCAGTCCAAATTCACCCCTCCACTTT
clone_size: many; j_call: TRBJ2-5; d_call: -; v_call: TRBV5-1; cdr3_aa: CASSLGTETQYF; cdr3_nt: TGCGCCAGCAGCTTGGGCACGGAGACCCAGTACTTC
clone_size: few; j_call: TRBJ2-7; d_call: -; v_call: TRBV6-6; cdr3_aa: CASSYGGGRQGFSYEQYF; cdr3_nt: TGTGCCAGCAGTTACGGGGGGGGAAGACAGGGATTCAGCTACGAGCAGTACTTC
clone_size: few; j_call: TRBJ2-2; d_call: -; v_call: TRBV18; cdr3_aa: CASSPPRSAGELFF; cdr3_nt: TGTGCCAGCTCACCACCTCGCTCCGCCGGGGAGCTGTTTTTT
clone_size: few; j_call: TRBJ2-3; d_call: TRBD1; v_call: TRBV24-1; cdr3_aa: CATSDPGTGGADTQYF; cdr3_nt: TGTGCCACCAGTGACCCCGGGACAGGGGGCGCAGATACGCAGTATTTT
clone_size: -; j_call: TRBJ1-1; d_call: TRBD1; v_call: TRBV20-1; cdr3_aa: CSADRGLNTEAFF; cdr3_nt: TGCAGTGCTGACAGGGGGCTGAACACTGAAGCTTTCTTT
clone_size: few; j_call: TRBJ2-1; d_call: -; v_call: TRBV6-5; cdr3_aa: CASSTEGYNEQFF; cdr3_nt: TGTGCCAGCAGTACGGAGGGCTACAATGAGCAGTTCTTC
clone_size: few; j_call: TRBJ2-1; d_call: TRBD2; v_call: TRBV20-1; cdr3_aa: CSARGLAGYNEQFF; cdr3_nt: TGCAGTGCTAGAGGACTAGCGGGGTACAATGAGCAGTTCTTC
clone_size: few; j_call: TRBJ2-1; d_call: -; v_call: TRBV20-1; cdr3_aa: CSARTSDTVDEQFF; cdr3_nt: TGCAGTGCTAGGACTAGTGATACCGTCGATGAGCAGTTCTTC
clone_size: many; j_call: TRBJ1-4; d_call: -; v_call: TRBV7-9; cdr3_aa: CASSLSRDPNNEKLFF; cdr3_nt: TGTGCCAGCAGCCTTAGCCGGGACCCAAATAATGAAAAACTGTTTTTT
clone_size: -; j_call: TRBJ2-7; d_call: -; v_call: TRBV6-5; cdr3_aa: CASSYTAPTVYEQYF; cdr3_nt: TGTGCCAGCAGTTACACAGCCCCGACAGTTTACGAGCAGTACTTC
clone_size: -; j_call: TRBJ2-1; d_call: TRBD2; v_call: TRBV24-1; cdr3_aa: CATSVAGGGYNEQFF; cdr3_nt: TGTGCCACCAGTGTAGCGGGAGGGGGGTACAATGAGCAGTTCTTC
clone_size: few; j_call: TRBJ2-7; d_call: TRBD1; v_call: TRBV6-5; cdr3_aa: CASARDRGPWQYF; cdr3_nt: TGTGCCAGCGCACGGGACAGGGGGCCTTGGCAGTACTTC
clone_size: -; j_call: TRBJ1-6; d_call: -; v_call: TRBV7-2; cdr3_aa: CASSLALRAASPLHF; cdr3_nt: TGTGCCAGCAGCTTAGCGCTCAGGGCAGCCTCACCCCTCCACTTT
clone_size: -; j_call: TRBJ1-1; d_call: -; v_call: TRBV5-1; cdr3_aa: CASSLPRTGLDEAFF; cdr3_nt: TGCGCCAGCAGCTTGCCAAGGACGGGATTAGATGAAGCTTTCTTT
clone_size: -; j_call: TRBJ1-5; d_call: -; v_call: TRBV12-3/TRBV12-4; cdr3_aa: CASSIQQHQPQHF; cdr3_nt: TGTGCCAGTAGTATACAGCAACATCAGCCCCAGCATTTT
clone_size: -; j_call: TRBJ2-1; d_call: TRBD2; v_call: TRBV30; cdr3_aa: CAWSPTSGGAAEQFF; cdr3_nt: TGTGCCTGGAGTCCGACTAGCGGGGGGGCCGCTGAGCAGTTCTTC
clone_size: few; j_call: TRBJ1-4; d_call: -; v_call: TRBV7-9; cdr3_aa: CASSLNRATNEKLFF; cdr3_nt: TGTGCCAGCAGCCTCAACCGCGCAACTAATGAAAAACTGTTTTTT
clone_size: -; j_call: TRBJ1-1; d_call: -; v_call: TRBV14; cdr3_aa: CASSQRWMNTEAFF; cdr3_nt: TGTGCCAGCAGCCAACGGTGGATGAACACTGAAGCTTTCTTT
clone_size: few; j_call: TRBJ2-1; d_call: -; v_call: TRBV5-1; cdr3_aa: CASSSQVSNEQFF; cdr3_nt: TGCGCCAGCAGCTCACAGGTCTCCAATGAGCAGTTCTTC
clone_size: -; j_call: TRBJ2-3; d_call: -; v_call: TRBV12-3/TRBV12-4; cdr3_aa: CASGNSPDTQYF; cdr3_nt: TGTGCCAGCGGGAACTCCCCAGATACGCAGTATTTT
clone_size: many; j_call: TRBJ2-1; d_call: TRBD2; v_call: TRBV7-2; cdr3_aa: CASSFGLASYNEQFF; cdr3_nt: TGTGCCAGCAGCTTCGGACTAGCTTCCTACAATGAGCAGTTCTTC
clone_size: few; j_call: TRBJ1-2; d_call: -; v_call: TRBV9; cdr3_aa: CASSVLGQNYGYTF; cdr3_nt: TGTGCCAGCAGCGTGCTCGGACAGAACTATGGCTACACCTTC
clone_size: -; j_call: TRBJ1-2; d_call: -; v_call: TRBV5-4; cdr3_aa: CASSTSLTGTYGYTF; cdr3_nt: TGTGCCAGCAGCACCAGCCTGACAGGAACCTATGGCTACACCTTC
clone_size: -; j_call: TRBJ2-7; d_call: TRBD2; v_call: TRBV18; cdr3_aa: CASSPLRDFGGSGSFRREQYF; cdr3_nt: TGTGCCAGCTCACCACTTCGGGATTTTGGCGGTAGCGGGAGTTTCCGTCGAGAGCAGTACTTC
clone_size: few; j_call: TRBJ2-3; d_call: -; v_call: TRBV1; cdr3_aa: CTSSQDPRLGTPTDTQYF; cdr3_nt: TGCACCAGCAGCCAAGATCCCCGTCTCGGGACTCCGACAGATACGCAGTATTTT
clone_size: few; j_call: TRBJ2-5; d_call: -; v_call: TRBV15; cdr3_aa: CATSRRQDLKETQYF; cdr3_nt: TGTGCCACCAGCCGTCGACAGGATCTCAAAGAGACCCAGTACTTC
clone_size: -; j_call: TRBJ1-2; d_call: -; v_call: TRBV15; cdr3_aa: CATSREDSPEDYGYTF; cdr3_nt: TGTGCCACCAGCAGAGAGGACAGCCCCGAGGACTATGGCTACACCTTC
clone_size: once; j_call: TRBJ1-1; d_call: TRBD1; v_call: TRBV25-1; cdr3_aa: CASGAGGNTEAFF; cdr3_nt: TGTGCCAGCGGGGCAGGGGGAAACACTGAAGCTTTCTTT
clone_size: -; j_call: TRBJ2-2; d_call: -; v_call: TRBV9; cdr3_aa: CASSVDPSPTGELFF; cdr3_nt: TGTGCCAGCAGCGTAGACCCATCCCCCACCGGGGAGCTGTTTTTT
clone_size: few; j_call: TRBJ1-1; d_call: -; v_call: TRBV6-2/TRBV6-3; cdr3_aa: CATMSLQLLGTEAFF; cdr3_nt: TGTGCCACGATGTCATTACAGCTCCTGGGGACTGAAGCTTTCTTT
clone_size: -; j_call: TRBJ1-1; d_call: -; v_call: TRBV6-2/TRBV6-3; cdr3_aa: CASSFKNRDTEAFF; cdr3_nt: TGTGCCAGCAGTTTTAAAAACCGGGACACTGAAGCTTTCTTT
clone_size: few; j_call: TRBJ2-5; d_call: -; v_call: TRBV29-1; cdr3_aa: CSVEGQETQYF; cdr3_nt: TGCAGCGTTGAAGGACAAGAGACCCAGTACTTC
clone_size: few; j_call: TRBJ1-4; d_call: -; v_call: TRBV20-1; cdr3_aa: CSANQGTNEKLFF; cdr3_nt: TGCAGTGCTAATCAGGGAACTAATGAAAAACTGTTTTTT
clone_size: few; j_call: TRBJ1-1; d_call: -; v_call: TRBV5-1; cdr3_aa: CASSLVLGDTEAFF; cdr3_nt: TGCGCCAGCAGCTTGGTTTTGGGGGACACTGAAGCTTTCTTT
clone_size: -; j_call: TRBJ2-7; d_call: -; v_call: TRBV6-5; cdr3_aa: CASTSGRTRGEQYF; cdr3_nt: TGTGCCAGCACCTCGGGACGGACGAGAGGAGAGCAGTACTTC
clone_size: few; j_call: TRBJ2-3; d_call: -; v_call: TRBV7-9; cdr3_aa: CASTDLPDTQYF; cdr3_nt: TGTGCCAGCACGGACCTCCCGGATACGCAGTATTTT
clone_size: few; j_call: TRBJ2-1; d_call: TRBD2; v_call: TRBV24-1; cdr3_aa: CATSDLDGRAGNEQFF; cdr3_nt: TGTGCCACCAGTGATTTGGACGGGAGGGCCGGGAATGAGCAGTTCTTC